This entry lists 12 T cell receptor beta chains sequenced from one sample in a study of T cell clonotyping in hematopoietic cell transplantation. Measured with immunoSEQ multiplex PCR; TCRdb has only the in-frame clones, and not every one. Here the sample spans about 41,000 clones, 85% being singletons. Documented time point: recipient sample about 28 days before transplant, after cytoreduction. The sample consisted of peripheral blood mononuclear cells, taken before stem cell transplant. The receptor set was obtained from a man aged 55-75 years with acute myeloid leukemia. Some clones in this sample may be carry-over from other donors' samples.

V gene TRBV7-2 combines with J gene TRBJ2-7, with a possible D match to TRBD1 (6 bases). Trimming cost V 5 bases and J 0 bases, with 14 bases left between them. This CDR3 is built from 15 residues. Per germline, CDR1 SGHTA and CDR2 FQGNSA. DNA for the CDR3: TGTGCCAGCAGCCGAAGACGGACAGTCTCCTACGAGCAGTACTTC. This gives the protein CASSRRRTVSYEQYF.

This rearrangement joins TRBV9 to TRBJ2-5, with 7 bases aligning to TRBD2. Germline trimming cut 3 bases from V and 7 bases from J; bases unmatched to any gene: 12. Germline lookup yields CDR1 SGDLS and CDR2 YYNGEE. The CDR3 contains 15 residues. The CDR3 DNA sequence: TGTGCCAGCAGCGCCCTCGGGGAGGGGCACGGGACCCAGTACTTC. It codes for CASSALGEGHGTQYF.

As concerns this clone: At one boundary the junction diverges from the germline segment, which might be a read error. CDR3 sequence reads: CASSFSIQRAF. DNA of the CDR3: TGTGCCAGCAGTTTTTCGATCCAGCGGGCCTTC. This chain joins TRBV28 and TRBJ1-2; D is ambiguous. CDR3 length equals 11 residues. Germline CDR1 reads MDHEN; CDR2 reads SYDVKM.

CDR3 loop: CAGTRGTEYQETQYF. In DNA, the CDR3 is TGTGCCGGCACACGGGGGACAGAGTACCAAGAGACCCAGTACTTC. The J gene is TRBJ2-5, the V gene TRBV2; possibly TRBD1 for D (7 bases). The V and J ends lost 11 bases and 0 bases respectively, with 19 bases between them. The CDR3 extends over 15 amino acids. The V gene's germline CDR1 is SNHLY and CDR2 FYNNEI.

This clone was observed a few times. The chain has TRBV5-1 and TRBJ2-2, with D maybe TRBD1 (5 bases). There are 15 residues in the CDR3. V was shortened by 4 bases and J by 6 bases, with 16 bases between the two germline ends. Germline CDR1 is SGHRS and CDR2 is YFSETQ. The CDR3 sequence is CASSPEMGLAGELFF. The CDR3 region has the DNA TGCGCCAGCAGCCCCGAGATGGGGCTCGCCGGGGAGCTGTTTTTT.

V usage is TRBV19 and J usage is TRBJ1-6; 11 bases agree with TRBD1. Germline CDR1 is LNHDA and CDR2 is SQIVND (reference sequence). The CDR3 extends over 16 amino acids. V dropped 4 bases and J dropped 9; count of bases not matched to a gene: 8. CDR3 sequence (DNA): TGTGCCAGTAGTACCACCGGGACAGGGGGAGGTTCACCCCTCCACTTT. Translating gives CASSTTGTGGGSPLHF. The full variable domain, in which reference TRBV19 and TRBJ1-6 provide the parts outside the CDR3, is DGGITQSPKYLFRKEGQNVTLSCEQNLNHDAMYWYRQDPGQGLRLIYYSQIVNDFQKGDIAEGYSVSREKKESFPLTVTSAQKNPTAFYLCASSTTGTGGGSPLHFGNGTRLTVT.

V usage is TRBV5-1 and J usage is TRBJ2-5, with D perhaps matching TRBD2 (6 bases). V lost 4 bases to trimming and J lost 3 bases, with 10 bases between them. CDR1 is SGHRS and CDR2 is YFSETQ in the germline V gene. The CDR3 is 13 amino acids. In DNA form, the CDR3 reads TGCGCCAGCAGCGCGGGACCAAAAGAGACCCAGTACTTC. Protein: CASSAGPKETQYF.

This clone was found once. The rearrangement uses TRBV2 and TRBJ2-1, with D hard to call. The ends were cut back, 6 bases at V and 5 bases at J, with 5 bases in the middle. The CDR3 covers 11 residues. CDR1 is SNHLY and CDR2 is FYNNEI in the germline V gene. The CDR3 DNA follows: TGTGCCAGCAGGTCAAACAATGAGCAGTTCTTC. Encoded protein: CASRSNNEQFF.

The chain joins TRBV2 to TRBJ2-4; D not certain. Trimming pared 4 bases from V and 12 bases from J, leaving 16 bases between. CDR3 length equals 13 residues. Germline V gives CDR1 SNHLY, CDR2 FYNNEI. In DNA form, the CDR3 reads TGTGCCAGCAGTGTAAGGAACGGGTGGGCTCAGTACTTC. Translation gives CASSVRNGWAQYF.

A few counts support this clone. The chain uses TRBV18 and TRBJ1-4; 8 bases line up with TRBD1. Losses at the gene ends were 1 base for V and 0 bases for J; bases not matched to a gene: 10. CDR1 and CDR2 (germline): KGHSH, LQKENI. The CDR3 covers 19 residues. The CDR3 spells CASSPRDRTYVATNEKLFF. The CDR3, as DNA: TGTGCCAGCTCACCACGGGACAGGACATACGTTGCAACTAATGAAAAACTGTTTTTT.

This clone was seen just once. The CDR3 protein is CASSDEIVSGANVLTF. The CDR3 DNA reads TGTGCCAGCAGTGATGAGATTGTCTCTGGGGCCAACGTCCTGACTTTC. The chain carries TRBV25-1 and TRBJ2-6; D is unresolved. This CDR3 spans 16 amino acids. Deletions cut 3 bases from V and 0 bases from J, with 9 bases between. Germline V lookup: CDR1 MGHDK, CDR2 SYGVNS. The entire variable domain, with the rest obtained from reference TRBV25-1 and TRBJ2-6, is as follows: EADIYQTPRYLVIGTGKKITLECSQTMGHDKMYWYQQDPGMELHLIHYSYGVNSTEKGDLSSESTVSRIRTEHFPLTLESARPSHTSQYLCASSDEIVSGANVLTFGAGSRLTVL.

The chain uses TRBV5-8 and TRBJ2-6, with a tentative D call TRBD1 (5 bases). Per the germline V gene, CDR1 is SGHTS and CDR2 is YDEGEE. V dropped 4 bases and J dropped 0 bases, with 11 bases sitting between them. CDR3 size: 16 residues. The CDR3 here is CASSQFRGSGANVLTF. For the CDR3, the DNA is TGTGCCAGCAGCCAGTTTAGGGGCTCTGGGGCCAACGTCCTGACTTTC. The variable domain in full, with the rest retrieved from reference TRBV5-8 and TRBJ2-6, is EAGVTQSPTHLIKTRGQQATLRCSPISGHTSVYWYQQALGLGLQFLLWYDEGEERNRGNFPPRFSGRQFPNYSSELNVNALELEDSALYLCASSQFRGSGANVLTFGAGSRLTVL.